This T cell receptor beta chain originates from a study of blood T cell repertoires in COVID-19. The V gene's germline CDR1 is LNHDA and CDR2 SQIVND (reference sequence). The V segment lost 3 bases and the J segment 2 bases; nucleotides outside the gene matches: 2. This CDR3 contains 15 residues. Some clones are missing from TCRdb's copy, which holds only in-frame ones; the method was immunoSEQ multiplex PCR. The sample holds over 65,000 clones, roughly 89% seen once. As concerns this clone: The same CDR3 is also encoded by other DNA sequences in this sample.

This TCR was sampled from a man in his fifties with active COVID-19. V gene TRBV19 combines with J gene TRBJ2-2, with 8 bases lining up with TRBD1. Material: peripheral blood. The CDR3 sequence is CASSIGTGNTGELFF. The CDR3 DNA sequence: TGTGCCAGTAGTATTGGGACAGGTAACACCGGGGAGCTGTTTTTT.